This is a list of T cell receptor beta chains from one sample in a study of blood T cell repertoires in COVID-19. Measured with immunoSEQ multiplex PCR; TCRdb has only the in-frame clones, and not every one. The sample has around 300,000 clones; around 90% are singletons. Sequencing used PBMCs or T cells enriched from blood (not recorded which). The receptors stem from a woman in her sixties in a cohort exposed to, infected with or recovered from COVID-19 (not recorded which). Both conserved end residues are part of each CDR3. A D gene is named only where the DNA matches it firmly.

d_call j_call v_call cdr3_aa
TRBD1 TRBJ2-1 TRBV27 CASSSSGQGNNEQFF
- TRBJ1-2 TRBV28 CASSLTNRAHGYTF
- TRBJ2-1 TRBV28 CASSRLQTAEGPWDEQFF
- TRBJ1-5 TRBV2 CASSPSEQPQHF
TRBD2 TRBJ2-1 TRBV7-9 CASIRSGSSYNEQFF
- TRBJ2-5 TRBV5-1 CASSLDKGVGETQYF
- TRBJ2-1 TRBV9 CASSVASLDSRVQFF
TRBD1 TRBJ2-2 TRBV18 CASSPGTGPGTGELFF
- TRBJ1-2 TRBV7-9 CASSFGQGYTF
TRBD2 TRBJ2-5 TRBV5-1 CASSWGTSGRVVQETQYF
TRBD1 TRBJ2-1 TRBV11-3 CASSRQGQGNNEQFF
- TRBJ2-5 TRBV5-4 CASSLSSVQETQYF
TRBD1 TRBJ2-3 TRBV4-2 CASSQQGGDRGFTDTQYF
- TRBJ2-5 TRBV7-6 CASSSEGHTVETQYF
TRBD1 TRBJ1-2 TRBV2 CASSRTGANYGYTF
TRBD2 TRBJ2-3 TRBV19 CASSIGGLASTDTQYF
TRBD2 TRBJ2-1 TRBV30 CAWSAVAGHNEQFF
TRBD2 TRBJ2-1 TRBV5-1 CASRAAGAREQFF
- TRBJ2-7 TRBV7-2 CASSLEDSTSFIYEQYF
- TRBJ2-7 TRBV11-2 CASSLGSSGPSYEQYF
- TRBJ2-7 TRBV3-1/TRBV3-2 CASSEDSVYEQYF
TRBD2 TRBJ2-1 TRBV5-6 CASSLPGLAVRDEQFF